This T cell receptor beta chain stems from a study of response to subunit inactivated influenza vaccine. Study-wide points: Only a handful of new T cells, the authors suggested, are recruited with each seasonal influenza vaccination.

As concerns this clonotype: Its antigen is currently unknown.

V lost 1 base and J lost 5; bases outside the gene matches: 6. This CDR3 is built from 14 residues. The germline CDR1 and CDR2 sequences are DFQATT and SNEGSKA (reference sequence). From the RT-PCR reads, TCRdb called clonotypes with MiXCR, one entry per CDR3 protein. The top ten clones hold 13% of a sample with around 570,000 distinct CDR3 sequences, 6% to 9% of them seen once. The chain employs TRBV20-1 and TRBJ2-7; 9 bases are a match to TRBD1. This receptor was identified in a man aged 50 to 69 who received an inactivated influenza vaccine. The sample consisted of PBMCs from blood, taken less than 25 months after vaccination. The CDR3 nucleotides read TGCAGTGCTAGAGGGGGGACAGGGAGCGACGAGCAGTACTTC. Its protein is CSARGGTGSDEQYF.